The clone carrying this TCR beta chain was detected a few times. What it binds is unknown. This record belongs to a study of cytomegalovirus exposure and HLA in healthy donors. Study-wide findings and caveats: Indistinguishability led to the exclusion of some V segments, TRBV6-2 and TRBV6-3 included. Highly shared sequence variants in one cluster were likely a sequencing artifact. Specificity of three CMV-associated chains for CMV antigens was verified in vitro.

The CDR3 covers 14 residues. The germline V and J ends were trimmed by 6 bases and 6 bases, with 18 bases remaining between them. The germline gives CDR1 SGHDT, CDR2 YYEEEE. Researchers ran the PCR with 60 Vbeta and 13 Jbeta primers. The repertoire was sequenced with immunoSEQ multiplex PCR; TCRdb's copy has only in-frame clones and lacks some. Among around 110,000 clones, less than 85% were seen once, and the ten largest hold approximately 15%. The sequencing input was PBMCs. This chain links TRBV5-6 with TRBJ1-1; D gene unclear. This clonotype was sampled from a middle-aged woman in good health and CMV-seropositive. The CDR3 DNA sequence: TGTGCCAGCACCTATGAAGCCCGGTTCTCTGAAGCTTTCTTT. Protein product: CASTYEARFSEAFF.